A selection of T cell receptor beta chains follows, all from one sample in a study of cytomegalovirus exposure and HLA in healthy donors. The protocol was immunoSEQ multiplex PCR, while the TCRdb copy is restricted to in-frame clones and leaves out a portion. There are roughly 100,000 clones in the sample; 60% to 85% occur only once, and about 5% lies in the top ten. Sequenced: PBMCs. The source of these receptors is a woman between 18 and 29 years old in good health and CMV-seropositive. The CDR3 runs from the conserved cysteine through the conserved F or W. Fields, in order: V gene, D gene, J gene, clone size, CDR3 protein, CDR3 DNA. The D gene is left open where the match is weak. The size field is filled for only some rows; it gives once, few, many or a size class.

>TRBV5-4|.|TRBJ2-3|once
CASSLDQGSTDTQYF
TGTGCCAGCAGCTTGGACCAGGGGTCCACAGATACGCAGTATTTT
>TRBV5-1|.|TRBJ1-1|.
CASSPRAPAGTEAFF
TGCGCCAGCAGCCCCCGGGCCCCTGCGGGCACTGAAGCTTTCTTT
>TRBV28|.|TRBJ2-5|.
CASSSSGETQYF
TGTGCCAGCAGTTCGAGCGGAGAGACCCAGTACTTC
>TRBV4-2|TRBD2|TRBJ2-1|.
CASSQEGGDVKVFF
TGTGCCAGCAGCCAAGAGGGGGGGGACGTAAAGGTGTTCTTC
>TRBV5-4|.|TRBJ2-3|few
CASSLGGTDTQYF
TGTGCCAGCAGCTTGGGCGGGACAGATACGCAGTATTTT
>TRBV4-1|.|TRBJ2-7|.
CASSQVTGSSYEQYF
TGCGCCAGCAGCCAAGTTACCGGTAGCTCCTACGAGCAGTACTTC
>TRBV5-5|TRBD2|TRBJ2-3|few
CASSLSSGSWDTQYF
TGTGCCAGCAGCTTGTCTAGCGGGAGTTGGGATACGCAGTATTTT
>TRBV9|TRBD2|TRBJ2-7|once
CASSVGGTTYEQYF
TGTGCCAGCAGCGTAGGCGGGACTACCTACGAGCAGTACTTC
>TRBV5-1|TRBD1|TRBJ1-1|once
CASTAGGTEAFF
TGCGCCAGCACGGCAGGGGGTACTGAAGCTTTCTTT
>TRBV5-6|.|TRBJ1-4|.
CASSLGPGFEKLFF
TGTGCCAGCAGCTTGGGCCCAGGGTTTGAAAAACTGTTTTTT
>TRBV19|.|TRBJ2-1|.
CASSPRGYEQFF
TGTGCCAGTAGTCCCCGGGGGTATGAGCAGTTCTTC
>TRBV9|TRBD1|TRBJ2-7|few
CASSVAPRGQGSYEQYF
TGTGCCAGCAGCGTAGCGCCGAGGGGGCAGGGCTCCTACGAGCAGTACTTC
>TRBV15|.|TRBJ1-1|.
CATSRVRDTEAFF
TGTGCCACCAGCAGAGTGAGGGATACTGAAGCTTTCTTT
>TRBV6-5|.|TRBJ2-5|.
CASSNGGFETQYF
TGTGCCAGCAGTAACGGGGGTTTTGAGACCCAGTACTTC
>TRBV4-1|TRBD1|TRBJ1-2|once
CASSARGQNYGYTF
TGCGCCAGCAGCGCTAGGGGGCAGAACTATGGCTACACCTTC